One T cell receptor beta chain is described in this entry. Trimming removed 7 bases from V and 0 bases from J; junction bases left unmatched: 7. From germline, CDR1 is LNHDA and CDR2 SQIVND (reference sequence). There are 15 residues in the CDR3. The data were obtained in a study of OX40 agonist ivuxolimab in advanced cancers. The method was immunoSEQ multiplex PCR; TCRdb's version includes in-frame clones alone and lacks a portion of them. The sample lists about 94,000 clones, around nine tenths occurring once. The source is an adult with an advanced solid tumor such as melanoma, head and neck, liver or kidney cancer. The chain has TRBV19 and TRBJ1-1, with 8 bases aligning to TRBD1. This specimen was CD4+ or CD8+ T cells sorted from blood, taken in a trial of the OX40 agonist ivuxolimab. The CDR3 region is CASIPRTGMNTEAFF. In DNA form, the CDR3 reads TGTGCCAGTATCCCCCGGACAGGGATGAACACTGAAGCTTTCTTT.